This T cell receptor beta chain is from a study of blood T cell repertoires in COVID-19 (TCRdb year 2020). Looking at the study overall: The collaborator samples originated in the United States, Italy and Spain and spanned the acute and convalescent phases of COVID-19. The samples were drawn from two sources: the first 160 participants of the ongoing ImmuneRACE study, and 1,000 to 1,500 subjects contributed by 6 global collaborators. Nearly every sample came with metadata listing a de-identified subject ID, COVID-19 status, age in years and sex. The material from the prospective study consisted of cDNA or gDNA derived from T cells, B-cell-depleted T cells, or PBMCs. HLA class I and class II types, where available, came from metadata supplied by the sample provider rather than from assay-based typing. The repertoires were made available in a free public database intended to serve as a resource for research on the immune response to SARS-CoV-2. Subjects who had been exposed to COVID-19, were actively infected with it, or had recovered from it provided the deeply sampled blood TCRbeta repertoires that made up the dataset.

What the authors observed across the whole study: The amount of clinical and demographic metadata varied by source and participant and was provided uncurated.

There are 16 amino acids in the CDR3, from cysteine to phenylalanine inclusive. CDR3 DNA only is kept here, 48 bases in frame from base 1. Trimming at the junction amounts to 4 bases on V and 7 bases on J, and the germline ends lie 20 bases apart. Taken from the germline V gene (reference sequence), the CDR1 and CDR2 loops are SGHKS and YYEKEE. TCRbeta CDR3 regions were amplified from genomic DNA by means of the immunoSEQ Assay, a bias-controlled multiplex PCR. Regarding the original processing steps: The number of nucleated cells in each sample was estimated by amplification of reference gene primers within the assay. To quantify the absolute abundance of each unique TCRbeta CDR3 rearrangement, sequence reads were collapsed and filtered. Productive Simpson clonality was computed per sample as the square root of Simpson's diversity index over productive rearrangements. The table comes from immuneACCESS by way of TCRdb, which keeps in-frame sequences with V and J called. Part of the clones is missing from these tables; in studies checked, under half for an unresolved V gene and the rest for unknown reasons. That table furnishes V, J and clone size, whereas the DNA furnished D and trimming. The sample table records about 130,000 clones; about 80% of these occur just once. 3% of the sample lies in the top ten.

With regard to this clone: No cognate antigen has been identified for it. Per-nucleotide qualities are absent, and no much larger clonotype sits a single base away.

The collaborating institutions used their own protocols to collect whole blood in K2EDTA tubes. For TCRbeta analysis, collaborator samples were shipped as frozen whole blood, as isolated PBMCs, or as DNA extracted from either sample type. The sequenced sample consisted of peripheral blood. The chain uses TRBV5-5 and TRBJ1-4; D gene: possibly TRBD1, on 5 matching bases. This receptor was taken from a woman older than 75 with acute or convalescent COVID-19. The CDR3 has the sequence CASSLGGRGSGEKLFF. At the DNA level, the sequence is TGTGCCAGCAGCCTCGGGGGTCGAGGGTCGGGTGAAAAACTGTTTTTT.